This record covers a single T cell receptor (beta chain). Its antigen is currently unknown. This specimen comes from a study of blood T cells in healthy people across ages. Study-wide context: Per two T cells, template switching captured roughly one barcoded beta molecule. Points from the study as a whole: It was held that the diversity estimates obtained from one million T cells were underestimates. Because sorting was not performed, PBMCs prevented conclusive naive versus antigen-experienced comparison.

Together with a sample-barcoded 5' primer, a J-beta primer mix was included in a second PCR lasting about 7 to 12 cycles. TCRdb re-called the 5' RACE reads with MiXCR, one entry per CDR3 protein. The sample includes about a million distinct CDR3 sequences, roughly 51% of them seen just once. The germline V gene has CDR1 MDHEN and CDR2 SYDVKM. CDR3 length: 15 amino acids. Trimming removed 7 bases from V and 4 bases from J; junction bases left unmatched: 5. The rearrangement joins TRBV28 to TRBJ2-7; 15 bases match TRBD2. The receptor's source is a woman aged 55-69 years in good health. Sequencing input: blood. The CDR3: CASTLGLAGGYEQYF. The CDR3 DNA follows: TGTGCCAGCACCTTGGGACTAGCGGGAGGATACGAGCAGTACTTC. Complete variable domain (other parts from reference TRBV28 and TRBJ2-7): DVKVTQSSRYLVKRTGEKVFLECVQDMDHENMFWYRQDPGLGLRLIYFSYDVKMKEKGDIPEGYSVSREKKERFSLILESASTNQTSMYLCASTLGLAGGYEQYFGPGTRLTVT.